The 24 T cell receptor beta chains listed next were all sequenced from one sample in a study of T cell clonality in common variable immunodeficiency. TCRdb's table, derived via immunoSEQ multiplex PCR, lists solely in-frame clones and lacks some. In total the sample includes tens of thousands of clones, none of them seen once. Sequenced input: peripheral blood mononuclear cells. The origin of the receptors is a person aged 18-69 years in good health.

Ten or more counts support this clone. The missing CDR3 end, 3 residues past where the read stops, is filled in from the germline J gene. The chain carries TRBV18 and TRBJ1-3, with 10 bases fitting TRBD1. Trimming took 3 bases from V and 1 from J; bases not matched to a gene: 3. Germline values: CDR1 KGHSH, CDR2 LQKENI. The CDR3 has 16 amino acids. The DNA read from the CDR3 is TGTGCCAGCTCACCGGGGACAGGGGCATCTGGAAACACC. This encodes CASSPGTGASGNT. The whole CDR3 sequence reads CASSPGTGASGNTIYF.

This clone came up a few times. The read comes to an end 3 residues before the CDR3 does, leaving the germline J gene to fill in the end. V usage is TRBV5-1 and J usage is TRBJ2-3, with 12 bases lining up with TRBD2. Germline assignment: CDR1 SGHRS and CDR2 YFSETQ. The length of the CDR3 is 17 residues. The CDR3 protein is CASSSGNLAGGRETQYF. The covered CDR3 bases are TGCGCCAGCAGCTCCGGCAATCTAGCGGGAGGGCGGGAGACG.

This clone was counted at least ten times. The sequenced fragment ends 3 residues before the CDR3 boundary, so the rest is inferred from the germline J gene. This chain links TRBV5-6 with TRBJ2-1, with a tentative D call TRBD2 (5 bases). Germline assignment: CDR1 SGHDT and CDR2 YYEEEE. There are 12 residues in the CDR3. V was shortened by 4 bases and J by 6 bases, with 8 bases between the two germline ends. Partial CDR3 DNA: TGTGCCAGCAGCCCGGGGATCAATGAG. Translation gives CASSPGINE. The entire CDR3 protein reads CASSPGINEQFF.

This clone was seen many times. The CDR3 is cut off 3 residues early in the read; its end comes from the germline J gene. This sequence joins TRBV7-9 and TRBJ2-7, with 7 bases fitting TRBD2. The germline V gene has CDR1 SEHNR and CDR2 FQNEAQ (reference sequence). V gave up 8 bases and J gave up 4 bases; unmatched junction bases: 11. This CDR3 has 14 amino acids. The covered CDR3 bases are TGTGCCAGCGGTCTCGGCTGGGGGGGATACGAG. It encodes CASGLGWGGYE. The whole CDR3 sequence is CASGLGWGGYEQYF.

This clone was seen at least ten times. The read gets to within 3 residues of the CDR3 end, and the germline J gene fills in the rest. The V and J genes are TRBV11-2 and TRBJ1-5; D not resolved. Per germline, CDR1 SGHAT and CDR2 FQNNGV. Trimming left V 6 bases short and J 7 bases short, with 16 bases between. The CDR3 runs to 14 residues. The CDR3 sequence: CASSERAAEQPQHF. CDR3 DNA, as far as it was read: TGTGCCAGCAGTGAAAGGGCAGCGGAACAGCCC.

This clone was seen ten or more times. Coverage ceases 3 residues before the CDR3 finishes, and the germline J gene fills in the end. The J gene is TRBJ1-2, the V gene TRBV6-1; 7 bases fit TRBD1. Germline V lookup: CDR1 MNHNS, CDR2 SASEGT. V lost 0 bases to trimming and J lost 4 bases; unmatched junction nucleotides: 5. This CDR3 contains 15 residues. CDR3 bases read: TGTGCCAGCAGTGAAGCGCAAGGGGGCGGCTATGGC. Its protein product is CASSEAQGGGYG. In full, the CDR3 reads CASSEAQGGGYGYTF.

In this sample, this clone turned up many times. Read sequence stops 3 residues before the CDR3 end, and the germline J gene provides the missing end. The chain links TRBV2 to TRBJ2-3, with TRBD1 as a possible D gene (6 bases). The CDR3 runs 15 residues. CDR1 and CDR2 from the germline V gene are SNHLY and FYNNEI. V was shortened by 5 bases and J by 2 bases, with 14 bases between the two germline ends. CDR3 DNA (partial): TGTGCCAGCAGTTTGACAGGCCATCACACAGATACG. This codes for CASSLTGHHTDT. The entire CDR3 protein reads CASSLTGHHTDTQYF. The full variable domain, completed using reference TRBV2 and TRBJ2-3, is EPEVTQTPSHQVTQMGQEVILRCVPISNHLYFYWYRQILGQKVEFLVSFYNNEISEKSEIFDDQFSVERPDGSNFTLKIRSTKLEDSAMYFCASSLTGHHTDTQYFGPGTRLTVL.

This clone was counted only a few times. Read sequence stops 3 residues before the CDR3 end, and the germline J gene provides the missing end. Other DNA variants within this sample encode the same CDR3. This chain uses TRBV10-3 with TRBJ2-5, with D perhaps matching TRBD2 (5 bases). The CDR3 contains 13 residues. CDR1 and CDR2 from the germline V gene are ENHRY and SYGVKD. Trimming took 10 bases from V and 2 from J, leaving 14 bases between them. CDR3 loop: CATLSDSQETQYF. The CDR3 bases that were read are TGTGCCACCCTTTCGGACTCGCAAGAGACC.

The table lists this clone with many counts. The read finishes 3 residues shy of the CDR3 end, and the germline J gene is used to complete it. V is TRBV7-9 and J is TRBJ1-2, with 7 positions matching TRBD1. Germline CDR1 and CDR2: SEHNR and FQNEAQ (reference sequence). The CDR3 contains 15 residues. This CDR3 is CASSLAWDSGSGYTF. The part of the CDR3 DNA that was read is TGTGCCAGCAGCTTAGCTTGGGACAGCGGCTCGGGC.

This clone was counted ten times or more. The read ends 3 residues early relative to the CDR3; the germline J gene fills the gap. The chain couples TRBV20-1 to TRBJ2-7; D is undetermined. The CDR3 has 12 residues. The germline V gene encodes CDR1 DFQATT and CDR2 SNEGSKA (reference sequence). Trimming left V 2 bases short and J 3 bases short, with 8 bases between. The DNA read from the CDR3 is TGCAGTGCTAGACAGGAGATCTACGAG. Encoded protein: CSARQEIYE. The whole CDR3 region reads CSARQEIYEQYF.

This clone was seen a handful of times. The read finishes 3 residues shy of the CDR3 end, and the germline J gene is used to complete it. The chain links TRBV5-4 to TRBJ2-1; the match to TRBD1 covers 9 bases. Per the germline V gene, CDR1 is SGHNT and CDR2 is YYREEE (reference sequence). Losses at the gene ends were 5 bases for V and 3 bases for J; bases not matched to a gene: 3. The CDR3 has 14 residues. CDR3: CASRTGGDYNEQFF. CDR3 DNA (partial): TGTGCCAGCAGGACAGGGGGTGACTACAATGAG.

This clone was seen at least ten times. The CDR3 end lies 3 residues beyond the end of the read and is filled in from the germline J gene. The chain couples TRBV7-8 to TRBJ2-5; 8 bases fit TRBD2. Germline values: CDR1 SGHVS, CDR2 FQNEAQ. The V gene end was trimmed by 0 bases and the J gene end by 5 bases; junction bases not matched to a gene: 2. This CDR3 has 14 residues. CDR3: CASSLAPSGETQYF. The covered CDR3 bases are TGTGCCAGCAGCTTAGCGCCTAGCGGGGAGACC. Drawing the rest from reference TRBV7-8 and TRBJ2-5, the complete variable domain is GAGVSQSPRYKVAKRGQDVALRCDPISGHVSLFWYQQALGQGPEFLTYFQNEAQLDKSGLPSDRFFAERPEGSVSTLKIQRTQQEDSAVYLCASSLAPSGETQYFGPGTRLLVL.

This clone was detected many times. The sequence runs out 3 residues before the end of the CDR3; the remainder is reconstructed from the germline J gene. V usage is TRBV20-1 and J usage is TRBJ2-3; 8 bases fit TRBD2. The CDR3 spans 15 residues. Trimming removed 3 bases from V and 1 base from J; junction bases left unmatched: 6. Germline V lookup: CDR1 DFQATT, CDR2 SNEGSKA (reference sequence). This CDR3 is CSARFGGAGTDTQYF. The covered CDR3 bases are TGCAGTGCTAGGTTCGGGGGGGCGGGCACAGATACG.

This clone has a count of ten or more. The CDR3 is cut off 3 residues early in the read; its end comes from the germline J gene. The V gene is TRBV7-2, the J gene TRBJ1-1, with 7 bases that match TRBD1. The ends lost 4 bases at V and 5 bases at J; junction bases unmatched: 10. The CDR3 contains 15 residues. Germline V gene data show CDR1 as SGHTA and CDR2 as FQGNSA. CDR3 in amino acids: CASSSYRGGGTEAFF. Incomplete CDR3 DNA: TGTGCCAGCAGCTCCTACAGGGGTGGGGGAACTGAA.

Many counts were recorded for this clone. The CDR3 end is not reached by the read, which stops 3 residues before it; the germline J gene fills it in. The genes are TRBV20-1 and TRBJ2-1; 7 bases map to TRBD2. The CDR3 is made up of 14 amino acids. J gave up 4 bases and V 3 bases, and 6 bases lay outside the gene matches. Per the germline V gene, CDR1 is DFQATT and CDR2 is SNEGSKA (reference sequence). Incomplete CDR3 DNA: TGCAGTGCTAGCGGGCTAGCGGCTTACAATGAG. Its translation: CSASGLAAYNE. The whole CDR3 sequence reads CSASGLAAYNEQFF.

This clone was seen many times. The read ends 3 residues early relative to the CDR3; the germline J gene fills the gap. The V call is TRBV18, the J call TRBJ2-2; TRBD2 agrees at 10 bases. With 3 bases clipped from V and 3 bases from J, the junction kept 10 bases outside the gene matches. From germline, CDR1 is KGHSH and CDR2 LQKENI. The CDR3 consists of 18 residues. CDR3 amino acids: CASSPSGAGGPDTGELFF. CDR3 bases read: TGTGCCAGCTCACCCAGTGGAGCGGGAGGGCCGGACACCGGGGAG.

This clone was detected many times. The CDR3 is cut off 3 residues early in the read; its end comes from the germline J gene. This sequence joins TRBV7-9 and TRBJ1-2; tentatively, D is TRBD1 (6 bases). Germline-derived CDR1 and CDR2 are SEHNR and FQNEAQ (reference sequence). This CDR3 contains 13 residues. The germline V and J ends were trimmed by 3 bases and 2 bases, with 7 bases remaining between them. The part of the CDR3 DNA that was read is TGTGCCAGCAGCTTCACAGGGAACTATGGC. Its protein product is CASSFTGNYG. The full CDR3 reads CASSFTGNYGYTF.

This clone was seen at least ten times. The observed sequence ends 3 residues before the CDR3 terminus, with the missing tail filled in from the germline J gene. The V and J genes are TRBV5-1 and TRBJ2-7, with a possible D match to TRBD1 (6 bases). V was shortened by 4 bases and J by 5 bases, with 19 bases between the two germline ends. The CDR3 is 15 residues long. Germline CDR1 reads SGHRS; CDR2 reads YFSETQ. CDR3 region: CASSVGTTPKDEQYF. The CDR3 bases that were read are TGCGCCAGCAGCGTTGGGACAACGCCTAAAGACGAG.

This clone showed up many times. The read terminates 3 residues ahead of where the CDR3 ends, so the germline J gene completes it. The chain combines TRBV6-2 or TRBV6-3 with TRBJ2-7, with a weak D call TRBD1 (5 bases). V lost 10 bases and J lost 3, with 19 bases in between. This CDR3 comprises 14 residues. Germline values: CDR1 MNHEY, CDR2 SVGEGT. The CDR3 sequence: CATKSGIQLYEQYF. The covered CDR3 bases are TGTGCCACCAAATCAGGGATACAGCTCTACGAG.

This clone was seen at least ten times. Incomplete CDR3 DNA: TGTGCCAGCAGTCCCGGGACTAGAGGAGATACG. Amino acids: CASSPGTRGDT. The CDR3, in full, reads CASSPGTRGDTQYF. The chain employs TRBV9 and TRBJ2-3, with 8 bases identical to TRBD2. Read coverage stops 3 residues before the CDR3 terminus; the germline J gene supplies the remainder. The CDR3 has 14 amino acids. The germline V gene encodes CDR1 SGDLS and CDR2 YYNGEE. The junction had 7 bases not matched to a gene; V was cut back by 5 bases and J by 5 bases.

The sample holds many counts of this clone. The read comes to an end 3 residues before the CDR3 does, leaving the germline J gene to fill in the end. The chain combines TRBV29-1 with TRBJ2-2; 7 bases are shared with TRBD1. J was trimmed by 5 bases and V by 4 bases; bases with no gene match: 4. Germline lookup yields CDR1 SQVTM and CDR2 ANQGSEA. The CDR3 length is 13 residues. The chain's CDR3 is CSVGQGVTGELFF. The sequenced part of the CDR3 DNA is TGCAGCGTTGGACAGGGCGTAACCGGGGAG.

This clone was counted ten times or more. The observed sequence ends 3 residues before the CDR3 terminus, with the missing tail filled in from the germline J gene. The rearrangement uses TRBV30 and TRBJ2-7; 11 bases are shared with TRBD2. J was trimmed by 0 bases and V by 3 bases; bases with no gene match: 7. Per the germline V gene, CDR1 is GTSNPN and CDR2 is SVGIG (reference sequence). The CDR3 is 16 amino acids. The CDR3 sequence: CAWSGLAGRSSYEQYF. The CDR3 bases that were read are TGTGCCTGGAGCGGACTAGCGGGCCGATCCTCCTACGAG.

This clone was detected only a few times. Given a much more abundant clone one base away, this may be a read error. The CDR3 bases that were read are TGCGCCAGCAGCTGGACTAGCGGGAGCCCCGATACC. Its protein is CASSWTSGSPDT. The entire CDR3 is CASSWTSGSPDTQYF. The chain uses TRBV5-1 and TRBJ2-5, with 13 bases that match TRBD2. The read comes to an end 3 residues before the CDR3 does, leaving the germline J gene to fill in the end. This CDR3 has 15 residues. Germline V gene sequence: CDR1 SGHRS, CDR2 YFSETQ.

This clone was detected many times. The read falls 3 residues short of the CDR3 end, and the missing part is taken from the germline J gene. V is TRBV7-6 and J is TRBJ2-3, with 7 bases matching TRBD2. After removal of 4 bases from V and 3 bases from J, the junction contained 16 bases not matched to a gene. Germline CDR1 and CDR2: SGHVS and FNYEAQ. The CDR3 extends over 18 amino acids. The CDR3 protein is CASSSPGVRGSRTDTQYF. Incomplete CDR3 DNA: TGTGCCAGCAGCTCCCCCGGGGTCCGCGGGAGTAGGACAGATACG.